Listed here are 25 T cell receptor beta chains from one sample, sequenced in a study of CD8+CD57+ T cells in acquired aplastic anemia. Patients chosen for sequencing had CD8+CD57+ cells that had expanded, as shown by flow cytometry. Genomic DNA constituted the template upon which TCR beta VDJ and CDR3 profiling was performed. A single record per CDR3 protein comes from TCRdb applying MiXCR to the reads. The repertoire holds 150,000 to 200,000 distinct CDR3 sequences, with roughly 50% as singletons. Sequencing was done on a sample of sorted CD4+, CD8+, or CD8+CD57+ T cells (not recorded which) from PBMCs. The receptors shown here come from a human donor with aplastic anemia.

This clonotype was detected once. This chain uses TRBV15 with TRBJ1-5, with 8 positions matching TRBD1. Trimming cost V 2 bases and J 1 base; bases outside gene matches: 1. The CDR3 consists of 15 residues. CDR1 is LNHNV, CDR2 YYDKDF, per germline (reference sequence). CDR3 region: CATSRQGASNQPQHF. The CDR3 nucleotides are TGTGCCACCAGCAGACAGGGGGCGAGCAATCAGCCCCAGCATTTT.

This clonotype showed up many times. V usage is TRBV7-9 and J usage is TRBJ2-2, with D uncertain. The CDR3 loop spans 14 amino acids. CDR1 is SEHNR, CDR2 FQNEAQ, per germline (reference sequence). V lost 5 bases, J lost 3 bases, and 10 bases lay in between. As DNA, the CDR3 is TGTGCCAGCAGCGCCAGGTTCGACACCGGGGAGCTGTTTTTT. This sequence encodes CASSARFDTGELFF.

The chain has TRBV7-6 and TRBJ1-2; tentatively, D is TRBD1 (5 bases). Germline V CDR1 and CDR2: SGHVS, FNYEAQ. V was clipped by 5 bases and J by 8 bases, with 9 bases between them. CDR3 length equals 11 residues. CDR3 bases: TGTGCCAGCAGCCGGGGGGTCGGCTACACCTTC. Translating it yields CASSRGVGYTF.

This clonotype was recorded at least ten times. This chain joins TRBV6-6 and TRBJ1-3, with D uncertain. Per germline, CDR1 MNHNY and CDR2 SVGAGI (reference sequence). The CDR3 has 11 amino acids. Trimming pared 2 bases from V and 7 bases from J, leaving 3 bases between. CDR3 protein: CASSYENTIYF. In DNA, the CDR3 is TGTGCCAGCAGTTACGAGAACACCATATATTTT.

This clonotype was detected many times. The chain uses TRBV6-1 and TRBJ2-7, with no clear D. Per germline, CDR1 MNHNS and CDR2 SASEGT. The CDR3 covers 12 residues. Between the trimmed V and J ends, which lost 0 bases and 7 bases, there was a span of 7 bases. The CDR3 region is CASSEALSEQYV. The CDR3 nucleotides read TGTGCCAGCAGTGAAGCGCTGAGTGAGCAGTACGTC.

This clonotype has just one count. V and J are TRBV7-2 and TRBJ2-6; the D is unclear. The CDR3 has 13 amino acids. Germline CDR1 SGHTA, CDR2 FQGNSA. The germline V and J ends were trimmed by 3 bases and 3 bases, with 3 bases remaining between them. CDR3 bases: TGTGCCAGCAGCTTTTTTGGGGCCAACGTCCTGACTTTC. This encodes CASSFFGANVLTF.

This sequence joins TRBV2 and TRBJ2-7; 10 bases align to TRBD2. Unmatched junction bases numbered 3, after V lost 4 bases and J lost 3 bases. Germline values: CDR1 SNHLY, CDR2 FYNNEI. The CDR3 spans 14 residues. Written as DNA, the CDR3 is TGTGCCAGCAGTGGGGCTAGCGGGGGCTACGAGCAGTACTTC. Amino acid sequence: CASSGASGGYEQYF.

This clonotype was recorded at least ten times. The V gene is TRBV11-1, the J gene TRBJ2-1, with TRBD2 matching over 16 bases. The CDR3 covers 16 residues. Germline V gene lookup returns CDR1 SGHAT and CDR2 FQDESV (reference sequence). In nucleotides, the CDR3 is TGTGCGACCGGGACTAGCGGGGGGGCAATTGCGGCTGAGCAGTTCTTC. Translation gives CATGTSGGAIAAEQFF.

A single count supports this clonotype. The genes are TRBV7-2 and TRBJ1-2; D might be TRBD1 (6 bases). Trimming took off 5 bases at V and 8 bases at J, with 12 bases between the two ends. Germline CDR1 SGHTA, CDR2 FQGNSA. The CDR3 spans 12 residues. Written as DNA, the CDR3 is TGTGCCAGCAGCCCTTACAGGGACGGCTACACCTTC. Residues: CASSPYRDGYTF.

J is TRBJ1-1 and V is TRBV10-3; D gene uncertain. CDR1 ENHRY and CDR2 SYGVKD come from the germline V gene. Trimming cost V 6 bases and J 1 base, with 12 bases left between them. This CDR3 region has 14 residues. In DNA form, the CDR3 reads TGTGCCATCAGGTTCGGCGCCCGGAACACTGAAGCTTTCTTT. Amino acid sequence: CAIRFGARNTEAFF.

This clonotype was counted between two and nine times. This sequence may be a read error, since a much larger clone differs from it by one base. The rearrangement links TRBV19 to TRBJ1-5, with 7 bases that match TRBD1. Germline CDR1 reads LNHDA; CDR2 reads SQIVND (reference sequence). After removal of 5 bases from V and 4 bases from J, the junction contained 14 bases not matched to a gene. The CDR3 consists of 17 residues. The DNA of the CDR3 is TGTGCCAGTAGTCTATTGGCAGGGGGTACACTGAATCAGCCCCAGCATTTT. It is translated as CASSLLAGGTLNQPQHF.

The table lists this clonotype with many counts. J is TRBJ2-4 and V is TRBV13; D possibly corresponds to TRBD1 (6 bases). Trimming took off 6 bases at V and 1 base at J, with 10 bases between the two ends. The CDR3 consists of 14 residues. The germline CDR1 and CDR2 sequences are PRHDT and FYEKMQ (reference sequence). DNA of the CDR3: TGTGCCAGCAGTACAGGGTTCGCCAAAAACATTCAGTACTTC. Its protein product is CASSTGFAKNIQYF.

This chain connects TRBV29-1 to TRBJ2-7; 9 bases fit TRBD2. This CDR3 is built from 13 residues. The junction had 2 bases not matched to a gene; V was cut back by 3 bases and J by 2 bases. Germline lookup yields CDR1 SQVTM and CDR2 ANQGSEA. CDR3 protein: CSVELAGTYEQYV. CDR3 nucleotides: TGCAGCGTTGAGCTAGCGGGGACCTACGAGCAGTACGTC.

The chain links TRBV19 to TRBJ1-2, with D perhaps TRBD1 (5 bases). This CDR3 region has 13 residues. Per germline, CDR1 LNHDA and CDR2 SQIVND (reference sequence). V was shortened by 6 bases and J by 2 bases, with 10 bases between the two germline ends. The CDR3, as DNA: TGTGCCAGTAGACCCGGGGGGAACTATGGCTACACCTTC. Residues: CASRPGGNYGYTF. Based on the CDR3 plus reference TRBV19 and TRBJ1-2, the full variable domain is DGGITQSPKYLFRKEGQNVTLSCEQNLNHDAMYWYRQDPGQGLRLIYYSQIVNDFQKGDIAEGYSVSREKKESFPLTVTSAQKNPTAFYLCASRPGGNYGYTFGSGTRLTVV.

This clonotype was seen ten or more times. V gene TRBV12-3 or TRBV12-4 combines with J gene TRBJ1-6; 8 nucleotides line up with TRBD1. Unmatched junction bases numbered 15, after V lost 6 bases and J lost 8 bases. CDR3 size: 17 residues. Here the CDR3 reads CASSPRDRPSRDSPLHF. The CDR3 region has the DNA TGTGCCAGCAGCCCCCGGGACAGGCCTTCTAGGGATTCACCCCTCCACTTT.

This sequence joins TRBV2 and TRBJ1-6; no firm D call. The CDR3 totals 13 residues. The V gene lost 5 bases and the J gene lost 3 bases, with 5 bases spanning the gap. Looked up from germline, CDR1 is SNHLY and CDR2 is FYNNEI. CDR3: CASSMDYNSPLHF. The DNA of the CDR3 is TGTGCCAGCAGTATGGACTATAATTCACCCCTCCACTTT. The entire variable domain, with the rest obtained from reference TRBV2 and TRBJ1-6, is as follows: EPEVTQTPSHQVTQMGQEVILRCVPISNHLYFYWYRQILGQKVEFLVSFYNNEISEKSEIFDDQFSVERPDGSNFTLKIRSTKLEDSAMYFCASSMDYNSPLHFGNGTRLTVT.

Many counts were recorded for this clonotype. The chain joins TRBV19 to TRBJ1-4; D remains unclear. The ends were cut back, 10 bases at V and 7 bases at J, with 16 bases in the middle. CDR1 LNHDA and CDR2 SQIVND come from the germline V gene (reference sequence). There are 13 residues in the CDR3. As DNA, the CDR3 is TGTGCCACCTCCCGGGCTGAGGCTGAAAAACTGTTTTTT. As protein: CATSRAEAEKLFF. The variable domain in full, with the rest retrieved from reference TRBV19 and TRBJ1-4, is DGGITQSPKYLFRKEGQNVTLSCEQNLNHDAMYWYRQDPGQGLRLIYYSQIVNDFQKGDIAEGYSVSREKKESFPLTVTSAQKNPTAFYLCATSRAEAEKLFFGSGTQLSVL.

DNA of the CDR3: TGCGCCAGCAGCTCGGAGCGGGACGGGGCCCCGGGGAGCAATCAGCCCCAGCATTTT. Its translation: CASSSERDGAPGSNQPQHF. This sequence joins TRBV4-1 and TRBJ1-5, with a tentative D call TRBD1 (5 bases). The CDR3 is made up of 19 amino acids. Germline CDR1 is MGHRA and CDR2 is YSYEKL. V lost 5 bases and J 1 base, leaving 24 bases between the germline ends.

The gene calls are TRBV29-1 and TRBJ2-7; D might be TRBD2 (6 bases). V lost 7 bases, J lost 2 bases, and 15 bases lay in between. CDR3 length: 13 amino acids. Germline CDR1 and CDR2: SQVTM and ANQGSEA. CDR3 sequence (DNA): TGCAGCGCCGGGGGACCGCCGGCCTACGAGCAGTACTTC. This translates into CSAGGPPAYEQYF.

V usage is TRBV2 and J usage is TRBJ2-7; D might be TRBD1 (6 bases). Trimming stripped 1 base from V and 6 bases from J, with 16 bases between. The CDR3 has 15 residues. In germline, CDR1 is SNHLY, CDR2 FYNNEI. In DNA, the CDR3 is TGTGCCAGCAGTGAAGGGAGAACAGGGCCTAGCGAGCAGTACTTC. Translation: CASSEGRTGPSEQYF.

CDR3 DNA sequence: TGCAGTGCGCGAGAGACAGCTGGCTACACCTTC. This gives the protein CSARETAGYTF. The chain combines TRBV20-1 with TRBJ1-2; a possible D gene is TRBD1 (5 bases). The CDR3 extends over 11 amino acids. Between the trimmed V and J ends, which lost 6 bases and 7 bases, there was a span of 12 bases. Per germline, CDR1 DFQATT and CDR2 SNEGSKA (reference sequence).

The rearrangement joins TRBV7-8 to TRBJ2-1; 10 bases are a match to TRBD2. J lost 10 bases, V lost 1 base, and 7 bases had no gene match. The germline V gene encodes CDR1 SGHVS and CDR2 FQNEAQ. The length of the CDR3 is 15 residues. CDR3 amino acids: CASSLVAGTSAEQFF. For the CDR3, the DNA is TGTGCCAGCAGCTTAGTGGCAGGGACTAGCGCGGAGCAGTTCTTC.

As regards this clonotype: A single base separates this from a much larger clone, so it may be a read error. The V and J genes are TRBV7-3 and TRBJ2-3; TRBD1 matches at 8 bases. This CDR3 contains 15 residues. Germline V gives CDR1 SGHTA, CDR2 FQGTGA. The ends lost 2 bases at V and 8 bases at J; junction bases unmatched: 9. DNA for the CDR3: TGTGCCAGCAGCTTACAGGGGGCAGGGGGAGGTACGCAGTATTTT. It yields the protein CASSLQGAGGGTQYF.

The chain is built from TRBV29-1 and TRBJ1-2; D is undetermined. The length of the CDR3 is 9 residues. The V gene's germline CDR1 is SQVTM and CDR2 ANQGSEA. Trimming removed 3 bases from V and 6 bases from J, with 2 bases in between. The CDR3 DNA reads TGCAGCGTTGAGAATGGCTACACCTTC. Amino acids: CSVENGYTF.

In DNA, the CDR3 is TGTGCCAGCAGCCCCCAGAGAGGCCAGATCACTGAAGCTTTCTTT. Translating gives CASSPQRGQITEAFF. The V gene is TRBV28, the J gene TRBJ1-1; the D is unclear. The CDR3 totals 15 residues. Germline CDR1 MDHEN, CDR2 SYDVKM. Between the trimmed V and J ends, which lost 6 bases and 4 bases, there was a span of 18 bases.